These 13 T cell receptor beta chains were all obtained from the same sample, sequenced in a study of T-cell reconstitution after alpha-beta-depleted transplantation in children. The library targeted TCRbeta and was prepared with unique molecular identifiers. TCRdb redid the calling of the PCR reads with MiXCR, one entry per CDR3 protein. This table holds 140,000 or so distinct CDR3 sequences, roughly 9% found once. The sample consisted of PBMCs, mostly from graft donor cells, taken 180 days after TCRalphabeta/CD19-depleted stem cell transplant. Receptor source: a female patient aged 2 to 10 who had a stem cell transplant for congenital amegakaryocytic thrombocytopenia, so the T cells may come from the graft donor.

This clonotype was detected only a few times. The rearrangement uses TRBV2 and TRBJ2-7, with a possible D match to TRBD1 (6 bases). The CDR3 has 13 residues. Germline V gene data show CDR1 as SNHLY and CDR2 as FYNNEI. V lost 6 bases and J 7 bases, leaving 16 bases between the germline ends. This CDR3 is CASRLQGSPEQYF. CDR3 coding DNA: TGTGCCAGCAGGTTACAGGGTTCCCCGGAGCAGTACTTC.

This clonotype was observed at least ten times. The CDR3 region is CASSLRGTNTGELFF. The CDR3 DNA reads as TGCGCCAGCAGCTTGAGGGGCACGAACACCGGGGAGCTGTTTTTT. The V call is TRBV5-1, the J call TRBJ2-2; a weak D match, TRBD1 (5 bases). Germline-derived CDR1 and CDR2 are SGHRS and YFSETQ. The length of the CDR3 is 15 residues. V was clipped by 1 base and J by 0 bases, with 7 bases between them.

This clonotype was observed at least ten times. Written as DNA, the CDR3 is TGCAGTGCCTCCTCGGCCCTAGAAACTTACAATGAGCAGTTCTTC. This sequence encodes CSASSALETYNEQFF. The gene calls are TRBV20-1 and TRBJ2-1; D remains ambiguous. The CDR3 runs 15 residues. The V gene's germline CDR1 is DFQATT and CDR2 SNEGSKA (reference sequence). V lost 6 bases and J lost 4, with 19 bases in between.

This clonotype was found a few times. V is TRBV12-3 or TRBV12-4 and J is TRBJ2-1, with 10 bases lining up with TRBD2. After removal of 5 bases from V and 8 bases from J, the junction contained 12 bases not matched to a gene. The CDR3 has 16 residues. The CDR3 coding sequence is TGTGCCAGCAGTCTCCTTCCAGCGGGAGGGCGGGATGAGCAGTTCTTC. It is translated as CASSLLPAGGRDEQFF.

This clonotype was recorded once. The CDR3 nucleotides read TGTGCCAGCAGCTTAGGTTCCGGGAGGGTGCAGTATTTT. Translating it yields CASSLGSGRVQYF. The chain employs TRBV7-6 and TRBJ2-3; 8 bases are a match to TRBD2. Germline V gene sequence: CDR1 SGHVS, CDR2 FNYEAQ. This CDR3 region has 13 residues. Trimming removed 1 base from V and 11 bases from J; junction bases left unmatched: 5.

This clonotype was counted many times. V gene TRBV7-8 combines with J gene TRBJ2-7; D might be TRBD1 or TRBD2, each matching 5 bases. Trimming shortened V by 0 bases and J by 6 bases, and 6 bases separated the two germline ends. Germline CDR1 and CDR2: SGHVS and FQNEAQ. The CDR3 consists of 12 residues. The CDR3, as DNA: TGTGCCAGCAGCTTAGCGAGGGGCGAGCAGTACTTC. This codes for CASSLARGEQYF.

This clonotype has a count of ten or more. The chain has TRBV19 and TRBJ1-1; D gene unclear. The CDR3 sequence is 11 residues long. Trimming removed 4 bases from V and 7 bases from J, with 7 bases in between. Per the germline V gene, CDR1 is LNHDA and CDR2 is SQIVND (reference sequence). This CDR3 reads CASSSVIEAFF. In DNA, the CDR3 is TGTGCCAGTAGTAGTGTCATTGAAGCTTTCTTT.

This clonotype was seen at least ten times. This rearrangement joins TRBV20-1 to TRBJ2-5, with 8 positions matching TRBD1. V was clipped by 6 bases and J by 4 bases; unmatched bases: 13. Germline CDR1 and CDR2: DFQATT and SNEGSKA (reference sequence). This CDR3 has 15 amino acids. In DNA form, the CDR3 reads TGCAGTGCCGATGAGGACAGGGACGCTCGAGAGACCCAGTACTTC. It yields the protein CSADEDRDARETQYF.

This clonotype was detected ten times or more. The chain joins TRBV27 to TRBJ1-2; a weak D match, TRBD1 (5 bases). In germline, CDR1 is MNHEY, CDR2 SMNVEV (reference sequence). Trimming shortened V by 6 bases and J by 7 bases, and 24 bases separated the two germline ends. The CDR3 is made up of 16 amino acids. The CDR3 reads CASSPSPGQSGLGYTF. As DNA, the CDR3 is TGTGCCAGCAGCCCCTCTCCAGGGCAGTCGGGGCTTGGCTACACCTTC.

This clonotype was recorded many times. This chain links TRBV6-1 with TRBJ2-2; 14 nucleotides match TRBD2. Trimming at V came to 6 bases and at J to 7 bases, leaving 4 bases not matched to a gene. The CDR3 contains 15 residues. Germline CDR1 is MNHNS and CDR2 is SASEGT. The CDR3 spells CASRLGTSGSGELFF. The CDR3 nucleotides are TGTGCCAGCAGGCTTGGGACTAGCGGGAGCGGGGAGCTGTTTTTT.

This clonotype was counted ten times or more. The CDR3 DNA reads TGTGCCAGCAGCTTGATATCAGGACAGGGTCGTAATGAGCAGTTCTTC. It translates to CASSLISGQGRNEQFF. The V call is TRBV5-5, the J call TRBJ2-1, with 8 bases fitting TRBD1. The germline gives CDR1 SGHKS, CDR2 YYEKEE (reference sequence). This CDR3 has 16 residues. Trimming took 1 base from V and 7 from J; bases not matched to a gene: 10.

There are many counts of this clonotype. The rearrangement joins TRBV4-1 to TRBJ1-6; D may be TRBD1 (5 bases). Looked up from germline, CDR1 is MGHRA and CDR2 is YSYEKL. Trimming removed 4 bases at V and 7 bases at J, with 11 bases between. The CDR3 runs to 14 residues. CDR3 DNA: TGCGCCAGCAGCCCACGGGACCCAAATTCACCCCTCCACTTT. Residues: CASSPRDPNSPLHF.

This sequence joins TRBV4-2 and TRBJ2-4; D is perhaps TRBD1 or TRBD2 (5 bases each). This CDR3 has 16 residues. V lost 3 bases and J 0 bases, leaving 12 bases between the germline ends. Germline CDR1 reads LGHNA; CDR2 reads YNFKEQ. CDR3 nucleotide sequence: TGTGCCAGCAGCCATGGGGACGGCGTAGCCAAAAACATTCAGTACTTC. Translating it yields CASSHGDGVAKNIQYF.